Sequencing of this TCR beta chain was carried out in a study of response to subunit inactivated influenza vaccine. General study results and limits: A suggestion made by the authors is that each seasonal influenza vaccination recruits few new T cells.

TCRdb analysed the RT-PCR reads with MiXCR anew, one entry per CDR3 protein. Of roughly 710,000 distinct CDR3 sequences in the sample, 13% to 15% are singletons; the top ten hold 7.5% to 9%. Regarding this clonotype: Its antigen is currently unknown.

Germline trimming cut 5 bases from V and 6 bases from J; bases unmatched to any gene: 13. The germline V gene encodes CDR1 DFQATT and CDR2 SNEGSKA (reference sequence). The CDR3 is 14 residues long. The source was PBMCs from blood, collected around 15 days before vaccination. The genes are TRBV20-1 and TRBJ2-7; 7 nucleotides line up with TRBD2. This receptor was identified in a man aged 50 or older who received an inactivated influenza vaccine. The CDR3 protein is CSAADGLGGGEQYF. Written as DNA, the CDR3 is TGCAGTGCTGCGGATGGACTAGGCGGAGGCGAGCAGTACTTC.